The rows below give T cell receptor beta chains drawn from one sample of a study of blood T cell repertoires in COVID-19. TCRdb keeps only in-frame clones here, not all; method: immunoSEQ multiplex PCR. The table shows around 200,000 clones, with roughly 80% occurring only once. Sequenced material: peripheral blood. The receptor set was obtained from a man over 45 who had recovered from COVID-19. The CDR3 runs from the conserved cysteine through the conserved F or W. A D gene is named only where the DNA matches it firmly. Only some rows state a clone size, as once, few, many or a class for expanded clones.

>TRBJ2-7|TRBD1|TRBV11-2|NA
CASSLARGTGDIYEQYF
TGTGCCAGCAGCTTAGCTCGGGGGACAGGGGATATTTACGAGCAGTACTTC
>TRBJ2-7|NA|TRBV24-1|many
CATSDPGGSKYEQYF
TGTGCCACCAGTGACCCTGGGGGCTCCAAATACGAGCAGTACTTC
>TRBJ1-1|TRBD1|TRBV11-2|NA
CASSLLLGQGKKDTEAFF
TGTGCCAGCAGCTTACTCCTGGGACAGGGTAAAAAGGACACTGAAGCTTTCTTT
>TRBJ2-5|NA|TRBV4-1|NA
CASSGLQETQYF
TGCGCCAGCAGCGGGCTCCAAGAGACCCAGTACTTC
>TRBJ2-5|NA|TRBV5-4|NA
CASSLGQGLPETQYF
TGTGCCAGCAGCTTGGGGCAGGGGTTGCCAGAGACCCAGTACTTC
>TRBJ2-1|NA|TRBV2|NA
CASCQDRNRDEQFF
TGTGCCAGCTGTCAGGATCGAAACAGGGATGAGCAGTTCTTC
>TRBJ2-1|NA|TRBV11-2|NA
CASSRDTGGRNEQFF
TGTGCCAGCAGCCGTGACACCGGAGGTCGAAATGAGCAGTTCTTC
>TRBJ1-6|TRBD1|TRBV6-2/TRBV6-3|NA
CASSLGQGYRSPLHF
TGTGCCAGCAGCCTCGGACAGGGGTATAGGTCACCCCTCCACTTT
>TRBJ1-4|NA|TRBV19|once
CASNPRGDNEKLFF
TGTGCCAGTAACCCCCGCGGGGATAATGAAAAACTGTTTTTT
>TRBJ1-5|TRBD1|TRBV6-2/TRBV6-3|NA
CASSSRQGVGGSNQPQHF
TGTGCCAGCAGTTCTCGGCAGGGGGTAGGAGGTAGCAATCAGCCCCAGCATTTT
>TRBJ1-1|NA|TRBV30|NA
CACAGTTARVNTEAFF
TGTGCCTGTGCCGGGACAACAGCTCGGGTGAACACTGAAGCTTTCTTT